This T cell receptor (beta chain) emerged from a study of blood T cells in healthy people across ages. General study points: Among long-lived donors, naive CD4+ cells were more numerous and diversity higher than in aged donors. Naive and antigen-experienced cells could not be conclusively compared, given unsorted PBMCs.

A word on this clonotype: The antigen is undetermined.

The CDR3 has 14 residues. Per germline, CDR1 SNHLY and CDR2 FYNNEI. Trimming stripped 6 bases from V and 4 bases from J, with 14 bases between. With a J-beta primer mix and a sample-barcoded 5' primer, a second PCR ran about 7 to 12 cycles. Each cDNA molecule carried a tag from a template-switch adaptor that contained 12 random nucleotides. Each CDR3 protein gets one entry after TCRdb re-called the 5' RACE reads with MiXCR. The sample lists roughly 800,000 distinct CDR3 sequences, about 37% occurring once. Each donor was a healthy Caucasian individual from Russia, aged about 6 to 95. This chain links TRBV2 with TRBJ2-3; D possibly uses TRBD1 or TRBD2 (5 bases each). Material for sequencing was blood. The receptor's source is a man younger than 30 in good health. The CDR3 reads CASRGRGRADTQYF. For the CDR3, the DNA is TGTGCCAGCAGAGGAAGGGGACGGGCAGATACGCAGTATTTT.